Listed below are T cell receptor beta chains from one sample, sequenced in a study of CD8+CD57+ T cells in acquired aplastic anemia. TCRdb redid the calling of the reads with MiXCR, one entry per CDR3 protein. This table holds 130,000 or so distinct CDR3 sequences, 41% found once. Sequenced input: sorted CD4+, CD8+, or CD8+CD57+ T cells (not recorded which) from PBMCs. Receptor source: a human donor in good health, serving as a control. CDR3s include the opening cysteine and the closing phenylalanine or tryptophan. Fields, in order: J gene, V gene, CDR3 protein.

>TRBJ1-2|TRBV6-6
CASSYSLRTSGGYTF
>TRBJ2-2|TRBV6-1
CASTPGQGNTGELFF
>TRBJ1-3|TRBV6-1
CASEDGSSGNTIYF
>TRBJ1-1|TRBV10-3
CAISEDRGRNTEAFF
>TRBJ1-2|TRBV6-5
CASSYSMLGNYGYTF
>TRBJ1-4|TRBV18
CASSSIGQGNEKLFF
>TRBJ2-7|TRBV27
CASSRKGDLRSYEQYF
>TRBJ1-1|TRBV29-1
CSVQNTEAFF
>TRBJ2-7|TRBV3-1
CASSQGTSRYEQYF
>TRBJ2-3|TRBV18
CASSNVAGGADTQYF
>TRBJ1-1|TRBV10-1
CASRMDPGTEAFF
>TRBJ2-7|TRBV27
CASRTGQSSYEQYF
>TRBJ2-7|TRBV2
CASSTTYEQYF
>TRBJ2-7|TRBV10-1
CAIMLDHEQYF
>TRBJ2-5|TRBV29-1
CSVVEDGETQYF
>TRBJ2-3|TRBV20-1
CSARDPGRENTDTQYF
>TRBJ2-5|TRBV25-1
CASSVGTSGPLGRETQYF
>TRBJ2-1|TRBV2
CASMGQGRDEQFF
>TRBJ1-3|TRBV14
CASSQDRAGSGDTVYF
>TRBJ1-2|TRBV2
CATSLTVDAQKDYTF
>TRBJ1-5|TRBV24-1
CATSPGPSGPQHF
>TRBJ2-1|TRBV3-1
CASSQEWAGHNEQFF
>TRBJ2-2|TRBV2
CASSGSENTGELFF
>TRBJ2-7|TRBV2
CASSIRAYEQYF
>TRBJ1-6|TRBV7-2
CASSFSWSADSPLHF
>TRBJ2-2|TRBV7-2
CASSLEWLSTGELFF
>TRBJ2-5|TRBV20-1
CSASGAGVQETQYF
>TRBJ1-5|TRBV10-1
CASSESGQVSTQHF
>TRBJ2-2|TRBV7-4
CASSPAHRFNTGELFF
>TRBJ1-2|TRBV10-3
CAIGREGYGYTF
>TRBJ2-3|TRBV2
CASSTERGKGTDTQYF
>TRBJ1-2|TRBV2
CAIFTPHLTNYGYTF
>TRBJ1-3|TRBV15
CATRTWPGGRMGNTIYF
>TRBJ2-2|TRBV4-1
CASSQQAGGSGGELFF
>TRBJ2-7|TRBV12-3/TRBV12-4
CASSLLSMAYEQYF
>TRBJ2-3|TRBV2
CASSYQRDTQYF
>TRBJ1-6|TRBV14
CASSHGQAHNSPLHF